This TCR beta chain was sequenced during a study of post-analysis software for immune sequencing data. Study context: Relapsing-remitting, secondary progressive and progressive-relapsing multiple sclerosis were all included among the disease courses. Study-level findings and limits: Versus controls, multiple sclerosis patients showed significantly lower diversity (normalized Chao1). Analysis by F measure revealed that same-batch samples clustered strongly together. Patients had higher frequencies than controls of roughly 5 TRBV segments, including TRBV5-6, TRBV5-1 and TRBV20-1.

Trimming pared 1 base from V and 13 bases from J, leaving 17 bases between. The germline gives CDR1 SGHTA, CDR2 FQGNSA. This CDR3 contains 14 residues. Libraries were made from TCR beta cDNA, and they carried unique molecular identifiers. TCRdb itself ran the PCR reads through MiXCR, one entry per CDR3 protein. The table includes 750,000 to 950,000 distinct CDR3 sequences, more than 45% detected once. As to this clonotype: What it binds is unknown.

The gene calls are TRBV7-2 and TRBJ2-4, with D unresolved. The specimen sequenced was blood. This receptor was identified in a girl between 10 and 17 years old with multiple sclerosis. The CDR3 loop is CASSLGPAKLEQYF. The CDR3 region has the DNA TGTGCCAGCAGCTTAGGACCGGCCAAGTTGGAGCAGTACTTC.